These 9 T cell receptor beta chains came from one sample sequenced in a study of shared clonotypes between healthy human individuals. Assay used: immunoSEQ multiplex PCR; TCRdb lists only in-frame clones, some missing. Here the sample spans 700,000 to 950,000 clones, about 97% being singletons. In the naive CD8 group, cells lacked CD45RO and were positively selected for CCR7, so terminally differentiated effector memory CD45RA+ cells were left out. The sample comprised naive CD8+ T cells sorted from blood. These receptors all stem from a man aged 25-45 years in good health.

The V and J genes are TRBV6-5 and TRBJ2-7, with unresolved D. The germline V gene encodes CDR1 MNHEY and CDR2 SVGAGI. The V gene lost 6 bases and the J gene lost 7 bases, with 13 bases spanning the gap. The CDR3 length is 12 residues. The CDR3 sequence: CASSPGPREQYF. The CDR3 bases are TGTGCCAGCAGCCCCGGCCCCAGGGAGCAGTACTTC.

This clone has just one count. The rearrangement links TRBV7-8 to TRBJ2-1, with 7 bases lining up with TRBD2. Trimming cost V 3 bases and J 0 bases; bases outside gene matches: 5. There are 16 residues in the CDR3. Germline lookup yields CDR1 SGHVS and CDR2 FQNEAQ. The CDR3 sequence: CASSFLAGSSYNEQFF. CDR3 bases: TGTGCCAGCAGCTTCTTAGCGGGTAGCTCCTACAATGAGCAGTTCTTC.

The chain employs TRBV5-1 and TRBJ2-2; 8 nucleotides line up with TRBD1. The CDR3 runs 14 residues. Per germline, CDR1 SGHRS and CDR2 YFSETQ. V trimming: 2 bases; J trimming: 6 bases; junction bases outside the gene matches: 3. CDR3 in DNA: TGCGCCAGCAGCTTTGTACAGGGGGCCGGGGAGCTGTTTTTT. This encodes CASSFVQGAGELFF.

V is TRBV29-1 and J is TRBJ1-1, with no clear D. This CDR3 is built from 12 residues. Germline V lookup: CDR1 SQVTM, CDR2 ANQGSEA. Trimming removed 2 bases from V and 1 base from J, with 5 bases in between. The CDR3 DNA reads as TGCAGCGTTGAATCAGGGAACACTGAAGCTTTCTTT. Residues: CSVESGNTEAFF.

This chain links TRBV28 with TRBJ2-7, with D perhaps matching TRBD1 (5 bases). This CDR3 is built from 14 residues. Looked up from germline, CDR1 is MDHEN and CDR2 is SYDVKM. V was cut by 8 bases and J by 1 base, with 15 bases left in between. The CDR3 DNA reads TGTGCCAGCTCGAAACCCAGGGAATCCTACGAGCAGTACTTC. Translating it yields CASSKPRESYEQYF.

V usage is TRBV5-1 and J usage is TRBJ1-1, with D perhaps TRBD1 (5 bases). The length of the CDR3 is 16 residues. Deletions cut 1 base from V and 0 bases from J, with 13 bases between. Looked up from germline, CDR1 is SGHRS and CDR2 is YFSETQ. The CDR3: CASSLIGEYLNTEAFF. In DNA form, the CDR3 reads TGCGCCAGCAGCTTGATAGGGGAATACTTGAACACTGAAGCTTTCTTT.

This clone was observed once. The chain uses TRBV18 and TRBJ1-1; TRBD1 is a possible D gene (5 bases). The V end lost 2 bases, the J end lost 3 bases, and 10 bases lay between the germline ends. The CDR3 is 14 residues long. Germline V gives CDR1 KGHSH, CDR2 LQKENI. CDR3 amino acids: CASSPSGGDTEAFF. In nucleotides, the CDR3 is TGTGCCAGCTCACCATCGGGAGGGGACACTGAAGCTTTCTTT.

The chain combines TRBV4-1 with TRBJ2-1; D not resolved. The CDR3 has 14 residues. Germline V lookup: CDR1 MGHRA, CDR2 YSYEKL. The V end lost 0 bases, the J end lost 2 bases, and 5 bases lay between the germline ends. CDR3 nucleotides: TGCGCCAGCAGCCAAGAGCCTGCCTACAATGAGCAGTTCTTC. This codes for CASSQEPAYNEQFF.

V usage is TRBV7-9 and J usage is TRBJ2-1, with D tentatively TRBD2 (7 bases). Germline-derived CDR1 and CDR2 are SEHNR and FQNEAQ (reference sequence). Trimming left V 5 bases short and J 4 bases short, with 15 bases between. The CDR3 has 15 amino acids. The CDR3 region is CASSLAGGPYNEQFF. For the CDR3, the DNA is TGTGCCAGCAGCCTCGCCGGGGGGCCATACAATGAGCAGTTCTTC.